What follows are 2 T cell receptor beta chains derived from one specimen sequenced in a study of regulatory T cells in long-lasting Graves disease. Assembly of TCR beta libraries relied on iRepertoire HTBI primers together with Arm-PCR of CDR3 regions. TCRdb used MiXCR to reprocess the multiplex PCR reads, holding one entry per CDR3 protein. Seen here are approximately 400,000 distinct CDR3 sequences, approximately 12% observed once, and the top ten hold approximately 17%. The time point: newly diagnosed GD, antithyroid drugs for less than 3 months. After RNA was extracted from PBMCs, the TCR library was made from it. This same sample was also taken into another study, of T cells in Graves' hyperthyroidism and ophthalmopathy.

Sequencing was performed on peripheral blood mononuclear cells (PBMCs), taken at new diagnosis, from a patient treated with antithyroid drugs. Every receptor here comes from a woman aged 18 to 35 with Graves disease.

The chain carries TRBV6-1 and TRBJ1-2; 7 bases line up with TRBD1. Germline CDR1 MNHNS, CDR2 SASEGT. Trimming cost V 6 bases and J 4 bases; bases outside gene matches: 17. This CDR3 spans 17 amino acids. The CDR3 loop reads CASSRIIGGQPTYGYTF. CDR3 DNA sequence: TGTGCCAGCAGCCGTATCATAGGGGGACAGCCTACCTATGGCTACACCTTC.

Ten or more counts support this clonotype. V gene TRBV29-1 combines with J gene TRBJ2-1; D is unresolved. V lost 6 bases and J lost 5, with 8 bases in between. The CDR3 is 11 residues long. CDR1 and CDR2 from the germline V gene are SQVTM and ANQGSEA. The CDR3 nucleotides read TGCAGCGTGAGCCGAGACAATGAGCAGTTCTTC. Protein sequence: CSVSRDNEQFF.